The 28 T cell receptor beta chains below come from one sample, sequenced in a study of blood T cell repertoires in COVID-19. Clones were sequenced by immunoSEQ multiplex PCR, and TCRdb holds only the in-frame ones, with some missing. The sample has roughly 230,000 clones; 75% to 90% are singletons. The sequenced sample consisted of peripheral blood. The receptors were gathered from a man aged 40-55 years with acute or convalescent COVID-19.

The table lists this clone with a count of one. V is TRBV5-1 and J is TRBJ1-1; 10 bases line up with TRBD1. Germline CDR1 and CDR2: SGHRS and YFSETQ. Trimming at V came to 0 bases and at J to 10 bases, leaving 6 bases not matched to a gene. CDR3 length equals 14 residues. The CDR3 sequence is CASSLGTGGFGAFF. Written as DNA, the CDR3 is TGCGCCAGCAGCTTGGGGACAGGGGGGTTTGGAGCTTTCTTT. The variable domain in full, with the rest retrieved from reference TRBV5-1 and TRBJ1-1, is KAGVTQTPRYLIKTRGQQVTLSCSPISGHRSVSWYQQTPGQGLQFLFEYFSETQRNKGNFPGRFSGRQFSNSRSEMNVSTLELGDSALYLCASSLGTGGFGAFFGQGTRLTVV.

This chain joins TRBV13 and TRBJ1-1, with 10 bases identical to TRBD1. Germline trimming cut 4 bases from V and 2 bases from J; bases unmatched to any gene: 4. This CDR3 region has 15 residues. CDR1 and CDR2 from the germline V gene are PRHDT and FYEKMQ (reference sequence). The CDR3 loop reads CASSSWDRGNTEAFF. The CDR3 nucleotides are TGTGCCAGCAGCTCCTGGGACAGGGGAAACACTGAAGCTTTCTTT.

This rearrangement joins TRBV19 to TRBJ1-2, with D possibly matching TRBD1 (5 bases). Germline CDR1 LNHDA, CDR2 SQIVND (reference sequence). The CDR3 is 14 amino acids. Trimming left V 5 bases short and J 4 bases short, with 14 bases between. CDR3 region: CASSGPGLRYGYTF. The DNA for the CDR3 is TGTGCCAGTAGTGGGCCGGGACTCCGCTATGGCTACACCTTC.

The chain combines TRBV7-2 with TRBJ2-1, with D possibly matching TRBD2 (5 bases). V was cut by 5 bases and J by 8 bases, with 13 bases left in between. In germline, CDR1 is SGHTA, CDR2 FQGNSA. The CDR3 has 13 amino acids. CDR3 coding DNA: TGTGCCAGCAGCCGACCTACTAGTCATGAGCAGTTCTTC. The encoded protein is CASSRPTSHEQFF.

The CDR3 DNA reads TGTGCCAGTACCCGGGGAGCTTTGGCGGATACGCAGTATTTT. Translated, it gives CASTRGALADTQYF. The J gene is TRBJ2-3, the V gene TRBV19, with a possible D match to TRBD2 (5 bases). The CDR3 is 14 amino acids. Trimming removed 7 bases from V and 6 bases from J, with 17 bases in between. Germline lookup yields CDR1 LNHDA and CDR2 SQIVND (reference sequence). Complete variable domain (other parts from reference TRBV19 and TRBJ2-3): DGGITQSPKYLFRKEGQNVTLSCEQNLNHDAMYWYRQDPGQGLRLIYYSQIVNDFQKGDIAEGYSVSREKKESFPLTVTSAQKNPTAFYLCASTRGALADTQYFGPGTRLTVL.

CDR3 protein: CASYSLTTNEKLFF. In nucleotides, the CDR3 is TGTGCCAGCTACTCATTAACAACTAATGAAAAACTGTTTTTT. The gene calls are TRBV6-5 and TRBJ1-4, with D unresolved. In germline, CDR1 is MNHEY, CDR2 SVGAGI. The ends were cut back, 8 bases at V and 0 bases at J, with 10 bases in the middle. The CDR3 extends over 14 amino acids.

This chain joins TRBV29-1 and TRBJ1-2; D ambiguous. CDR1 and CDR2 from the germline V gene are SQVTM and ANQGSEA. V was trimmed by 0 bases and J by 4 bases, leaving 15 bases between them. This CDR3 contains 15 residues. The CDR3 reads CSVEDPFRQLYGYTF. CDR3 DNA: TGCAGCGTTGAAGATCCGTTTAGACAACTCTATGGCTACACCTTC.

The chain recombines TRBV24-1 with TRBJ1-5; D is unresolved. V was shortened by 5 bases and J by 3 bases, with 7 bases between the two germline ends. Germline loops: CDR1 KGHDR, CDR2 SFDVKD. This CDR3 region has 13 residues. CDR3 residues: CATSAGVNQPQHF. In nucleotides, the CDR3 is TGTGCCACCAGTGCCGGGGTCAATCAGCCCCAGCATTTT.

The chain is built from TRBV27 and TRBJ2-7; TRBD1 matches 7 bases. This CDR3 region has 12 residues. Germline V lookup: CDR1 MNHEY, CDR2 SMNVEV (reference sequence). CDR3 amino acids: CATRQGIHEQYF. The CDR3 region has the DNA TGTGCAACCAGACAGGGAATCCACGAGCAGTACTTC.

The V gene is TRBV29-1, the J gene TRBJ2-3; perhaps TRBD1 as D (5 bases). V was shortened by 7 bases and J by 0 bases, with 14 bases between the two germline ends. The germline V gene encodes CDR1 SQVTM and CDR2 ANQGSEA. This CDR3 spans 14 amino acids. The CDR3 region has the DNA TGCAGCGACACAGGCGGCCCTAGCACAGATACGCAGTATTTT. The encoded protein is CSDTGGPSTDTQYF.

Regarding this clone: One end of the junction fails to match germline, which may point to a read error. This chain connects TRBV6-2 or TRBV6-3 to TRBJ1-3; 7 positions agree with TRBD1. Germline V gene sequence: CDR1 MNHEY, CDR2 SVGEGT. The CDR3 has 13 residues. CDR3 amino acids: CASSVGTVSSLHF. The DNA for the CDR3 is TGTGCCAGCAGCGTCGGGACAGTCTCATCTTTACACTTT.

The chain combines TRBV7-9 with TRBJ2-3; 11 bases map to TRBD2. This CDR3 is built from 15 residues. Losses at the gene ends were 5 bases for V and 1 base for J; bases not matched to a gene: 2. The V gene's germline CDR1 is SEHNR and CDR2 FQNEAQ (reference sequence). The CDR3 region is CASSLLAGGTDTQYF. CDR3 nucleotide sequence: TGTGCCAGCAGCCTACTAGCGGGAGGCACAGATACGCAGTATTTT.

This clone appeared a few times. This sequence joins TRBV20-1 and TRBJ1-2; a possible D gene is TRBD1 (5 bases). There are 11 residues in the CDR3. Germline-derived CDR1 and CDR2 are DFQATT and SNEGSKA (reference sequence). In DNA form, the CDR3 reads TGCAGCGGCAGGGATTTTTATGGCTACACCTTC. Its protein is CSGRDFYGYTF.

The CDR3 DNA is TGTGCCAGCAGCCGCCTAAGTGGGGCCAACGTCCTGACTTTC. Protein sequence: CASSRLSGANVLTF. The chain carries TRBV5-6 and TRBJ2-6, with D unresolved. The V end lost 4 bases, the J end lost 3 bases, and 8 bases lay between the germline ends. In germline, CDR1 is SGHDT, CDR2 YYEEEE. The CDR3 consists of 14 residues.

This sequence joins TRBV19 and TRBJ1-4, with TRBD1 matching 8 bases. With V trimmed by 9 bases and J by 3 bases, 6 bases remained unmatched. The CDR3 is made up of 14 amino acids. Germline V gene lookup returns CDR1 LNHDA and CDR2 SQIVND (reference sequence). CDR3 nucleotides: TGTGCCAGCAAGACAGGGGTCCCTAATGAAAAACTGTTTTTT. Translation gives CASKTGVPNEKLFF.

The rearrangement links TRBV6-6 to TRBJ1-1, with 7 positions matching TRBD1. The CDR3 contains 15 residues. Germline CDR1 is MNHNY and CDR2 is SVGAGI (reference sequence). V shed 4 bases, J shed 3 bases, and the junction held 8 bases outside the gene matches. The DNA for the CDR3 is TGTGCCAGCAGTTTCTTTACAGGGGAGCACACTGAAGCTTTCTTT. This gives the protein CASSFFTGEHTEAFF.

The rearrangement joins TRBV28 to TRBJ2-5; no clear D gene. Trimming stripped 6 bases from V and 1 base from J, with 6 bases between. The CDR3 is 12 residues long. The germline CDR1 and CDR2 sequences are MDHEN and SYDVKM. The CDR3 spells CASRHFQETQYF. The CDR3 coding sequence is TGTGCCAGCAGGCACTTCCAAGAGACCCAGTACTTC.

J is TRBJ2-7 and V is TRBV11-3; 8 nucleotides agree with TRBD1. The CDR3 has 15 residues. Germline V gene data show CDR1 as SGHNT and CDR2 as YENEEA. The V gene end was trimmed by 5 bases and the J gene end by 3 bases; junction bases not matched to a gene: 9. Written as DNA, the CDR3 is TGTGCCAGCAGCCGAGGACAGGGAGTCAACTACGAGCAGTACTTC. Protein product: CASSRGQGVNYEQYF.

The chain employs TRBV6-5 and TRBJ2-1, with TRBD2 identical over 10 bases. V was clipped by 6 bases and J by 7 bases; unmatched bases: 6. The CDR3 length is 14 residues. Germline CDR1 and CDR2: MNHEY and SVGAGI. The CDR3 is CASSFGLAENEQFF. For the CDR3, the DNA is TGTGCCAGCAGCTTCGGACTAGCGGAAAATGAGCAGTTCTTC.

This chain's CDR3 is CAGKDRDLNTEAFF. The CDR3 region has the DNA TGTGCCGGAAAGGACAGAGATTTGAACACTGAAGCTTTCTTT. J is TRBJ1-1 and V is TRBV7-9, with TRBD1 as a possible D gene (6 bases). CDR1 SEHNR and CDR2 FQNEAQ come from the germline V gene (reference sequence). V was clipped by 11 bases and J by 0 bases, with 16 bases between them. This CDR3 is 14 amino acids long.

The chain carries TRBV7-3 and TRBJ1-4; a weak D match, TRBD1 (6 bases). CDR3 length: 16 residues. Trimming shortened V by 5 bases and J by 0 bases, and 13 bases separated the two germline ends. Germline values: CDR1 SGHTA, CDR2 FQGTGA. CDR3 sequence: CASSRTGPATNEKLFF. The CDR3 nucleotides read TGTGCCAGCAGCCGCACAGGGCCGGCAACTAATGAAAAACTGTTTTTT.

The chain employs TRBV4-2 and TRBJ1-2, with D perhaps matching TRBD1 (5 bases). The CDR3 sequence is 16 residues long. Germline V gene lookup returns CDR1 LGHNA and CDR2 YNFKEQ. V was cut by 0 bases and J by 2 bases, with 13 bases left in between. The CDR3 nucleotides read TGTGCCAGCAGCCAAGAAGTGGGGCAGGGCAACTATGGCTACACCTTC. This sequence encodes CASSQEVGQGNYGYTF.

This chain joins TRBV19 and TRBJ1-2, with 10 bases that match TRBD1. Germline-derived CDR1 and CDR2 are LNHDA and SQIVND (reference sequence). Trimming took 7 bases from V and 7 from J; bases not matched to a gene: 9. This CDR3 region has 14 residues. In nucleotides, the CDR3 is TGTGCCAGTATTCATCCGGGACAGGGGATTGGCTACACCTTC. Translating it yields CASIHPGQGIGYTF.

J is TRBJ1-5 and V is TRBV4-1; TRBD1 is a possible D gene (5 bases). The CDR3 runs to 16 residues. V lost 5 bases and J lost 1, with 15 bases in between. The germline gives CDR1 MGHRA, CDR2 YSYEKL. The CDR3 bases are TGCGCCAGCAGCTACAGGAATGAGGCGAGCAATCAGCCCCAGCATTTT. Residues: CASSYRNEASNQPQHF.

The J gene is TRBJ1-2, the V gene TRBV3-1 (or the pseudogene TRBV3-2), with 8 bases fitting TRBD1. The CDR3 consists of 13 residues. Looked up from germline, CDR1 is LGHDT and CDR2 is YNNKEL (reference sequence). After removal of 4 bases from V and 4 bases from J, the junction contained 2 bases not matched to a gene. The CDR3 reads CASSRDRSYGYTF. CDR3 in DNA: TGTGCCAGCAGCCGGGACAGGAGCTATGGCTACACCTTC.

This clone was recorded a few times. This chain connects TRBV19 to TRBJ2-5, with D possibly TRBD2 on 5 matching bases. There are 12 residues in the CDR3. Trimming took 3 bases from V and 5 from J, leaving 7 bases between them. Per germline, CDR1 LNHDA and CDR2 SQIVND (reference sequence). CDR3 sequence reads: CASSMDLETQYF. Written as DNA, the CDR3 is TGTGCCAGTAGTATGGACTTGGAGACCCAGTACTTC.

The rearrangement links TRBV19 to TRBJ1-5; TRBD1 matches at 9 bases. Looked up from germline, CDR1 is LNHDA and CDR2 is SQIVND (reference sequence). The CDR3 has 15 amino acids. The V and J ends lost 4 bases and 3 bases, in that order; junction bases with no gene match: 4. CDR3 region: CASSNRGRINQPQHF. CDR3 coding DNA: TGTGCCAGTAGTAACAGGGGGCGGATCAATCAGCCCCAGCATTTT.

The table lists this clone with a count of one. The rearrangement joins TRBV11-1 to TRBJ2-1; 7 bases are a match to TRBD2. The CDR3 is 15 residues long. V dropped 6 bases and J dropped 4; count of bases not matched to a gene: 9. CDR1 and CDR2 from the germline V gene are SGHAT and FQDESV (reference sequence). CDR3 sequence: CASSTGRASYNEQFF. DNA for the CDR3: TGTGCCAGCAGTACGGGGAGGGCGTCTTACAATGAGCAGTTCTTC.